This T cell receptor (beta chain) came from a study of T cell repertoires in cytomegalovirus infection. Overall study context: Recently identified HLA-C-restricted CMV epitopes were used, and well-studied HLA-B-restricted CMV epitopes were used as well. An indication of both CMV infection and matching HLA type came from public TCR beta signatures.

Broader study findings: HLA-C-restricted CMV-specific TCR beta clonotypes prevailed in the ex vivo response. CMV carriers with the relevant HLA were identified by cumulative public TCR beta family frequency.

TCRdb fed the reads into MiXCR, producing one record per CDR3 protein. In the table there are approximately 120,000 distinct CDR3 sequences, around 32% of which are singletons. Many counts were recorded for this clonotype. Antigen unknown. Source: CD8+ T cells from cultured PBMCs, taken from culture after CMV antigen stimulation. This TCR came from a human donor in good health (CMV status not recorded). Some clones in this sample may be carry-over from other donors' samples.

The chain's CDR3 is CASSVGLAGNNEQFF. The DNA for the CDR3 is TGTGCCAGCAGTGTGGGTCTTGCTGGGAACAATGAGCAGTTCTTC. This chain uses TRBV2 with TRBJ2-1; D remains unclear. In germline, CDR1 is SNHLY, CDR2 FYNNEI. The CDR3 consists of 15 residues. V lost 4 bases and J 5 bases, leaving 15 bases between the germline ends.